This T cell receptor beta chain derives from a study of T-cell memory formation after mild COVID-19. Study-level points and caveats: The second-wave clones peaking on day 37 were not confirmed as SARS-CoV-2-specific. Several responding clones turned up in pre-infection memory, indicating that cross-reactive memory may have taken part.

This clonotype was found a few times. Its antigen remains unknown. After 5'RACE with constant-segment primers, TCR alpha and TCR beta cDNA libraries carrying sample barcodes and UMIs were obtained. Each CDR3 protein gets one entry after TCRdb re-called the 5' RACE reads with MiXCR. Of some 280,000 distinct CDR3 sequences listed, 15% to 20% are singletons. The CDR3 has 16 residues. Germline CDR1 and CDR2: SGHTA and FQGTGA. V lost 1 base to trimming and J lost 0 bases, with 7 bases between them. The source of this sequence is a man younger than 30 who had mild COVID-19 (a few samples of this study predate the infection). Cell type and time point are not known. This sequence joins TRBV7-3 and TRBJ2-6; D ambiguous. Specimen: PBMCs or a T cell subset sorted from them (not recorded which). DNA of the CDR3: TGTGCCAGCAGCTTAAAAGGAGCCTCTGGGGCCAACGTCCTGACTTTC. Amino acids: CASSLKGASGANVLTF. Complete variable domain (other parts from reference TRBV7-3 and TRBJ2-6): GAGVSQTPSNKVTEKGKYVELRCDPISGHTALYWYRQSLGQGPEFLIYFQGTGAADDSGLPNDRFFAVRPEGSVSTLKIQRTERGDSAVYLCASSLKGASGANVLTFGAGSRLTVL.